This T cell receptor beta chain was documented in a study of TIL therapy for anti-PD-1-resistant metastatic lung cancer. Trimming removed 3 bases at V and 3 bases at J, with 9 bases between. The CDR3 is made up of 13 amino acids. Germline CDR1 is MNHNY and CDR2 is SVGAGI (reference sequence). Sequencing used immunoSEQ v3. TCRdb keeps only in-frame clones here, not all; method: immunoSEQ multiplex PCR. There are fewer than 30,000 clones in the sample; roughly two thirds occur only once, and about 16% lies in the top ten. Time point described: pre-treatment sample, taken before nivolumab and TIL therapy. Pleural nodules or supraclavicular lymph nodes made up most of the excised metastases sampled.

The specimen comprised tumor tissue, sampled at baseline. The rearrangement links TRBV6-6 to TRBJ2-7, with D perhaps TRBD1 or TRBD2 (5 bases each). This TCR came from a woman between 30 and 85 years old with non-small cell lung cancer. The CDR3 loop reads CASSYFGGYEQYF. The CDR3 DNA sequence: TGTGCCAGCAGTTATTTTGGGGGCTACGAGCAGTACTTC.